This T cell receptor beta chain is from a study of T-cell reconstitution after alpha-beta-depleted transplantation in children. Findings of the study overall: The origin of high day-60 TCRbeta diversity in some patients lay in surviving recipient T cells and thymic progenitors. A year post-transplant, T-cell counts and diversity derived mostly from newly produced T cells. The origin of alpha-beta T cells about two months after transplant was reportedly several hundred expanded graft clones.

The CDR3 has 14 amino acids. V lost 0 bases and J lost 7, with 11 bases in between. The germline V gene has CDR1 SGHNT and CDR2 YYREEE (reference sequence). Unique molecular identifiers tagged the TCRbeta library. One entry per CDR3 protein, called by TCRdb with MiXCR from the PCR reads. The sample shows about 490,000 distinct CDR3 sequences, roughly a tenth of them seen only once. A remark on this clonotype: What it recognizes is unknown.

The rearrangement uses TRBV5-4 and TRBJ2-1, with D perhaps being TRBD1 or TRBD2 (5 bases each). This TCR was sampled from a child aged 2-15 years with inherited bone marrow failure, due to receive a stem cell transplant. Sequenced here: PBMCs, sampled before TCRalphabeta/CD19-depleted stem cell transplant. The CDR3 DNA reads TGTGCCAGCAGCTTGGGTTGGGGGAAGAATGAGCAGTTCTTC. Protein product: CASSLGWGKNEQFF.